Listed below are T cell receptor beta chains from one sample, sequenced in a study of Graves' ophthalmopathy and Graves' hyperthyroidism. TCRdb reprocessed the multiplex PCR reads via MiXCR and lists one record per CDR3 protein. Among roughly 700,000 distinct CDR3 sequences, 40% were seen once, and the ten largest hold 44%. The sequencing sample was made of peripheral blood. The receptors shown here come from an adult man with Graves' ophthalmopathy. CDR3s include the opening cysteine and the closing phenylalanine or tryptophan. The D gene is left open where the match is weak. Clone size is given for some rows only: seen once, a few or many times, or a class if the clone is expanded.

D	V	size	J	DNA	CDR3
TRBD1	TRBV9	.	TRBJ1-6	TGTGCCAGCAGCGTTGGGGACAGAAATTCACCCCTCCACTTT	CASSVGDRNSPLHF
.	TRBV20-1	few	TRBJ2-5	TGCAGTGCTAGAGTTTTCTACCGCCAAGAGACCCAGTACTTC	CSARVFYRQETQYF
TRBD1	TRBV24-1	.	TRBJ1-5	TGTGCCACCACATCCGGGACAGGGGATGACGAGCATTTT	CATTSGTGDDEHF
.	TRBV20-1	.	TRBJ2-7	TGCAGTGCTAGCCCAGGGTCGGCCCACGAGCAGTACTTC	CSASPGSAHEQYF
TRBD1	TRBV20-1	.	TRBJ1-2	TGCAGTGCGCTTCGAACAGGGGGCGACTATGGCTACACCTTC	CSALRTGGDYGYTF
.	TRBV25-1	many	TRBJ2-2	TGTGCCAGCAGTTACCGGGACGACACCGGGGAGCTGTTTTTT	CASSYRDDTGELFF
.	TRBV14	.	TRBJ1-4	TGTGCCAGCAGCCAAGATCTAGCCGAAAAACTGTTTTTT	CASSQDLAEKLFF
.	TRBV28	.	TRBJ2-5	TGTGCCAGCAGAGAGGGAGCTAAAGAGACCCAGTACTTC	CASREGAKETQYF
.	TRBV25-1	.	TRBJ1-1	TGTGCCAGCAGTGATTCCGGGTTGGGCACTGAAGCTTTCTTT	CASSDSGLGTEAFF
TRBD1	TRBV5-5	.	TRBJ2-7	TGTGCCAGCAGCTTGGTTACAGGGGCGAACTACGAGCAGTACTTC	CASSLVTGANYEQYF
TRBD1	TRBV5-5	once	TRBJ1-1	TGCGCCAGCAGCACAGGGGTAGTGAAACAGAACACTGAAGCTTTCTTT	CASSTGVVKQNTEAFF
.	TRBV15	.	TRBJ1-2	TGTGCCACCAGCAGAGGGGGAAGCCGGGGATTTGGCTACACCTTC	CATSRGGSRGFGYTF
TRBD1	TRBV11-1	few	TRBJ1-5	TGTGCCAGCAGCTTAGCGCGTGGGACAGGGGGAATCAATCAGCCCCAGCATTTT	CASSLARGTGGINQPQHF
TRBD1	TRBV7-9	.	TRBJ2-5	TGTGCCAGCAGCTTAGAACAGGGGTTCAAGACCCAGTACTTC	CASSLEQGFKTQYF
.	TRBV10-3	.	TRBJ2-6	TGTGCCAGCAACATACCGATCGGGATCTCTGGGGCCAACGTCCTGACTTTC	CASNIPIGISGANVLTF
.	TRBV10-3	.	TRBJ1-1	TGTGCCATCAGTGACAGATACACTGAAGCTTTCTTT	CAISDRYTEAFF
.	TRBV19	few	TRBJ1-4	TGTGCCAGTAGTGTCCGGGGATCGAAACTGTTTTTT	CASSVRGSKLFF
.	TRBV6-5	.	TRBJ2-5	TGTGCCAGCAGTTATGGGGGTCGACAAGAGACCCAGTACTTC	CASSYGGRQETQYF
.	TRBV7-9	many	TRBJ2-2	TGTGCCAGCAGCTTAGGACACTACACCGGGGAGCTGTTTTTT	CASSLGHYTGELFF
TRBD1	TRBV7-2	few	TRBJ1-1	TGTGCCAGCAGCCCGAGACAGGGGTCTACGAGCACTGAAGCTTTCTTT	CASSPRQGSTSTEAFF
.	TRBV6-1	.	TRBJ1-2	TGTGCCAGCAGTGAAACGAGGGGACCGTGGGGCTACACCTTC	CASSETRGPWGYTF
.	TRBV4-2	.	TRBJ1-2	TGTGCCAGCAGCCAAGATAGGAGGACTAACTATGGCTACACCTTC	CASSQDRRTNYGYTF
.	TRBV29-1	once	TRBJ1-2	TGCAGCGTAGAGGTGGGGGACTATGGCTACACCTTC	CSVEVGDYGYTF
.	TRBV2	few	TRBJ1-5	TGTGCCACCTCTGGACGGATCAATCAGCCCCAGCATTTT	CATSGRINQPQHF
.	TRBV24-1	.	TRBJ1-5	TGTGCCACCAGTGATTCAACGGGCCCCCCAGGGGCTAGCAATCAGCCCCAGCATTTT	CATSDSTGPPGASNQPQHF
.	TRBV7-6	many	TRBJ2-7	TGTGCCAGCAGCGCGGGCTACCGCTACGAGCAGTACTTC	CASSAGYRYEQYF